This TCR beta chain was identified during a study of T-cell memory formation after mild COVID-19. General study results and limits: For contracting clones, CD4+ ones sat mainly in CM and EM, CD8+ in EMRA. Clones that contracted from day 15 to 85 had balanced CD4/CD8; later expanders were CD4+ biased.

Constant-segment primers were used for 5'RACE, and the resulting TCR alpha and TCR beta cDNA libraries carried sample barcodes and UMIs. MiXCR, run by TCRdb on the 5' RACE reads, gives a single entry per CDR3 protein. The profile shows about 400,000 distinct CDR3 sequences, 20% to 25% of them singletons. Germline V CDR1 and CDR2: SGHDN, FVKESK. V lost 2 bases and J lost 8, with 31 bases in between. CDR3 length: 20 residues. As regards this clonotype: Its antigen is undetermined.

The rearrangement joins TRBV14 to TRBJ2-1; TRBD2 is a possible D gene (5 bases). This TCR derives from an adult woman who had mild COVID-19 (a few samples of this study predate the infection). Cell type and time point are not known. Source material: PBMCs or a T cell subset sorted from them (not recorded which). The CDR3 spells CASSQKGGLAALIYNDEQFF. CDR3 DNA: TGTGCCAGCAGCCAAAAAGGTGGGCTAGCAGCCCTAATTTACAATGATGAGCAGTTCTTC.